This passage covers 9 T cell receptor beta chains from one sample sequenced in a study of OX40 agonist ivuxolimab in advanced cancers. Profiled with immunoSEQ multiplex PCR; TCRdb holds only in-frame clones, not every one. The sample records tens of thousands of clones, about 82% being singletons. This specimen was CD4+ or CD8+ T cells sorted from blood, taken in a trial of the OX40 agonist ivuxolimab. Receptors were obtained from an adult with an advanced solid tumor such as melanoma, head and neck, liver or kidney cancer.

The chain couples TRBV15 to TRBJ1-5; D is unclear. Germline V gives CDR1 LNHNV, CDR2 YYDKDF (reference sequence). The V and J ends lost 0 bases and 7 bases respectively, with 13 bases between them. This CDR3 has 15 residues. DNA for the CDR3: TGTGCCACCAGCAGAGAAAGTCTCTTGGAGCAGCCCCAGCATTTT. Translating gives CATSRESLLEQPQHF.

This chain links TRBV20-1 with TRBJ2-1; perhaps TRBD2 as D (5 bases). CDR3 size: 11 residues. Germline V CDR1 and CDR2: DFQATT, SNEGSKA (reference sequence). Trimming took off 3 bases at V and 10 bases at J, with 10 bases between the two ends. Here the CDR3 reads CSASSGDEQFF. In DNA form, the CDR3 reads TGCAGTGCTAGCAGCGGAGACGAGCAGTTCTTC.

Turning to this clone: The conserved phenylalanine or tryptophan is not found at the CDR3 terminus, so this likely reflects a read error. The DNA is omitted, as the CDR3 cannot be located on it reliably, and the CDR3 follows TCRdb's listing. The chain is built from TRBV23-1 and TRBJ1-2. TRBV23-1 is identified as an open reading frame with a role that is uncertain. The CDR3 spans 11 amino acids, including both terminal residues. The CDR3 loop is CASSQSGAGTA.

CDR3 sequence: CASQGRGHYEQYF. The CDR3 bases are TGTGCCAGCCAAGGCAGGGGGCACTACGAGCAGTACTTC. The chain employs TRBV25-1 and TRBJ2-7; TRBD1 matches at 8 bases. J was trimmed by 3 bases and V by 8 bases; bases with no gene match: 6. From germline, CDR1 is MGHDK and CDR2 SYGVNS. This CDR3 comprises 13 residues.

The chain uses TRBV10-1 and TRBJ2-3; D may be TRBD2 (6 bases). CDR3 length: 14 amino acids. Germline values: CDR1 WNHNN, CDR2 SYGVQD (reference sequence). Trimming shortened V by 2 bases and J by 6 bases, and 12 bases separated the two germline ends. The CDR3 is CASSELGRDDTQYF. In DNA, the CDR3 is TGCGCCAGCAGTGAGCTAGGGCGGGACGATACGCAGTATTTT.

The genes are TRBV28 and TRBJ2-2; 8 positions match TRBD2. CDR1 is MDHEN and CDR2 is SYDVKM in the germline V gene. V gave up 6 bases and J gave up 4 bases; unmatched junction bases: 7. CDR3 length: 15 amino acids. The CDR3 is CASSPGGAGTGELFF. CDR3 in DNA: TGTGCCAGCAGCCCGGGGGGGGCGGGCACCGGGGAGCTGTTTTTT.

The J gene is TRBJ2-1, the V gene TRBV28; a weak D match, TRBD1 (5 bases). Between the trimmed V and J ends, which lost 6 bases and 4 bases, there was a span of 13 bases. The CDR3 contains 14 residues. Germline CDR1 reads MDHEN; CDR2 reads SYDVKM. The CDR3 nucleotides read TGTGCCAGCAGAGGGGATTCTAGATACAATGAGCAGTTCTTC. This encodes CASRGDSRYNEQFF.

The V gene is TRBV9, the J gene TRBJ1-2; TRBD1 might be the D (6 bases). V was cut by 4 bases and J by 6 bases, with 13 bases left in between. Germline V lookup: CDR1 SGDLS, CDR2 YYNGEE. This CDR3 contains 13 residues. DNA of the CDR3: TGTGCCAGCAGCCCCAGGACAGCTGATGGCTACACCTTC. Translating it yields CASSPRTADGYTF.

This chain links TRBV6-5 with TRBJ2-5; D unresolved. V was pared by 6 bases and J by 1 base, with 9 bases between. Per germline, CDR1 MNHEY and CDR2 SVGAGI. The CDR3 totals 13 residues. The CDR3 DNA is TGTGCCAGCAGGCACGGGCTCCAAGAGACCCAGTACTTC. It translates to CASRHGLQETQYF.